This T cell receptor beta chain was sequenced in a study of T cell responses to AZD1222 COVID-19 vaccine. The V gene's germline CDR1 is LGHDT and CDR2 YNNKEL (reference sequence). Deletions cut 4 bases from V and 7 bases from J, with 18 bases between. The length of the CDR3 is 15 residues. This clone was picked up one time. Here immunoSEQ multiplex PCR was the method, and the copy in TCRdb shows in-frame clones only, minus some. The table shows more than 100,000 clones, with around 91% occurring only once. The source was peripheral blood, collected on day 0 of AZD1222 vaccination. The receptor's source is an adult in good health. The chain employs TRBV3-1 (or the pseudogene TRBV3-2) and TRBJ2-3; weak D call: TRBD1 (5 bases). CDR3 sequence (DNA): TGTGCCAGCAGCCCCAGGGTTGGAAACACCAATACGCAGTATTTT. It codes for CASSPRVGNTNTQYF.